This T cell receptor (beta chain) came from a study of cytomegalovirus exposure and HLA in healthy donors. Study conclusions and caveats: Later analysis identified a missense DCLRE1C variant that was linked to TCR beta V- and J-gene trimming. Among TCR beta chains of equal frequency, HLA-associated ones were more clonally expanded in a later analysis.

This CDR3 is built from 21 residues. The V gene end was trimmed by 0 bases and the J gene end by 0 bases; junction bases not matched to a gene: 14. Germline lookup yields CDR1 LNHNV and CDR2 YYDKDF (reference sequence). Use of 60 Vbeta and 13 Jbeta primers characterized the PCR. Some clones are missing from TCRdb's copy, which holds only in-frame ones; the method was immunoSEQ multiplex PCR. The table shows some 130,000 clones, with less than 85% occurring only once. In regard to this clone: Its target is not known.

The chain couples TRBV15 to TRBJ2-4; 10 bases align to TRBD2. This receptor was taken from a man aged 25 to 40 in good health and CMV-seronegative. Sequencing was done on a sample of PBMCs. The CDR3 DNA follows: TGTGCCACCAGCAGAGATTTGAGCGGGAGGGCGGTCTTACTAGCCAAAAACATTCAGTACTTC. Translated, it gives CATSRDLSGRAVLLAKNIQYF.